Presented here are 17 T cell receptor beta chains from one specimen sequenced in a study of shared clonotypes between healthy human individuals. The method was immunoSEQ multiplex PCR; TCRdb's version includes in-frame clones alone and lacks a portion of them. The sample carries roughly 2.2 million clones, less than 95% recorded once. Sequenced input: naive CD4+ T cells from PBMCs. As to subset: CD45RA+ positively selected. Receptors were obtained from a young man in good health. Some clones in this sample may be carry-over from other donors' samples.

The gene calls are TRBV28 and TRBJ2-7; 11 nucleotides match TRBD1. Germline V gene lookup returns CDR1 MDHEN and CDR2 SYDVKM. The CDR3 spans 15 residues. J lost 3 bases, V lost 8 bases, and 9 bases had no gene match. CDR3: CASRVIGTGGYEQYF. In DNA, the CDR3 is TGTGCCAGCCGAGTGATCGGGACAGGGGGCTACGAGCAGTACTTC.

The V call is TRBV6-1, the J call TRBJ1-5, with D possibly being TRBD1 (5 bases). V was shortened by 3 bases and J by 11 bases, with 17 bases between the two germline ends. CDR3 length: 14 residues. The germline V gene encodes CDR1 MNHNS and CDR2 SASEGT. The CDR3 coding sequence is TGTGCCAGCAGTGAGTTCGCCACCCAAGGGGCCCAGCATTTT. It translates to CASSEFATQGAQHF.

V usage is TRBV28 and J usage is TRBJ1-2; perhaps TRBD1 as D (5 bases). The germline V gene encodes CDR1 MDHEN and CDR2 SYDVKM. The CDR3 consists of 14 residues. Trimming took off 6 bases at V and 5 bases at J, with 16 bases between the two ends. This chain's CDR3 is CASSGTPGGYGYTF. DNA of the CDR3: TGTGCCAGCAGCGGGACCCCCGGTGGGTATGGCTACACCTTC.

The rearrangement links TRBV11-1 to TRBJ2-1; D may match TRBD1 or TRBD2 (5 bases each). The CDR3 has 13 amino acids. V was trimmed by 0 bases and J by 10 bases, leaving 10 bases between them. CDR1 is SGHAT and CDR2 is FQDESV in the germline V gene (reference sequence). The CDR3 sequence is CASSLAGRGEQFF. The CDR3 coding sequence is TGTGCCAGCAGCTTAGCGGGACGCGGCGAGCAGTTCTTC.

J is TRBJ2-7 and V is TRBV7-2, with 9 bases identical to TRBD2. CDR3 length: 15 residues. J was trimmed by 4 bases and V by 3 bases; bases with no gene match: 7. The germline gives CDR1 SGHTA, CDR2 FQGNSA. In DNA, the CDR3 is TGTGCCAGCAGCTTCATAGCGGGAGAGCTTTACGAGCAGTACTTC. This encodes CASSFIAGELYEQYF.

The CDR3, as DNA: TGTGCCAGCAGCTTAACCCATTACAGGGGCCCCGAAGAGACCCAGTACTTC. It yields the protein CASSLTHYRGPEETQYF. The chain links TRBV7-8 to TRBJ2-5; 7 bases match TRBD1. There are 17 residues in the CDR3. Germline V CDR1 and CDR2: SGHVS, FQNEAQ. With V trimmed by 2 bases and J by 3 bases, 12 bases remained unmatched.

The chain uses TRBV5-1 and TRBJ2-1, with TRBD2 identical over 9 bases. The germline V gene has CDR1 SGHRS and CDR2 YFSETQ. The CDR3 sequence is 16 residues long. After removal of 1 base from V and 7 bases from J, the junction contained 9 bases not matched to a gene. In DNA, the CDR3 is TGCGCCAGCAGCTTGCCCCTTAGCGGGAGAGGGAATGAGCAGTTCTTC. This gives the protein CASSLPLSGRGNEQFF. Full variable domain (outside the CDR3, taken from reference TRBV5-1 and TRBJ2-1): KAGVTQTPRYLIKTRGQQVTLSCSPISGHRSVSWYQQTPGQGLQFLFEYFSETQRNKGNFPGRFSGRQFSNSRSEMNVSTLELGDSALYLCASSLPLSGRGNEQFFGPGTRLTVL.

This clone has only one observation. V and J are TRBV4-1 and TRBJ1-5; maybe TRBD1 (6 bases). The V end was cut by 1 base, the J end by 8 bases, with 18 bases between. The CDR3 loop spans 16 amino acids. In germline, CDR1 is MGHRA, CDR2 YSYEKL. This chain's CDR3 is CASSQAGGSKSEPQHF. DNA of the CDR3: TGCGCCAGCAGCCAAGCGGGGGGCTCGAAGAGCGAGCCCCAGCATTTT.

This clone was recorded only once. This CDR3 reads CASSPLGGSGETQYF. The DNA for the CDR3 is TGTGCCAGCAGTCCCCTCGGGGGGTCTGGAGAGACCCAGTACTTC. V is TRBV2 and J is TRBJ2-5; 7 nucleotides line up with TRBD2. Per germline, CDR1 SNHLY and CDR2 FYNNEI. The length of the CDR3 is 15 residues. Germline trimming cut 5 bases from V and 4 bases from J; bases unmatched to any gene: 10.

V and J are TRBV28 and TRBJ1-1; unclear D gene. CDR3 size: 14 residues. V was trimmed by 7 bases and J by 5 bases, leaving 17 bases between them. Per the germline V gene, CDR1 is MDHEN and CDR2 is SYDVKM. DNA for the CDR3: TGTGCCAGCACCGGATCCCAAGGGTGGACTGAAGCTTTCTTT. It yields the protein CASTGSQGWTEAFF.

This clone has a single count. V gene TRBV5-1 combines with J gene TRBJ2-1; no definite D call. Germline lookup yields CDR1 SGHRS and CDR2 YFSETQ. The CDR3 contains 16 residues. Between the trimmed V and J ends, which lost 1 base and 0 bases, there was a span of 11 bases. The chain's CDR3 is CASSLSGVSSYNEQFF. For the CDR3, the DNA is TGCGCCAGCAGCTTGAGTGGGGTTAGCTCCTACAATGAGCAGTTCTTC.

The CDR3 coding sequence is TGTGCCAGCAGTTGGACAGGGGAGGGGACCCCTCAATACACCTTC. It codes for CASSWTGEGTPQYTF. V is TRBV6-6 and J is TRBJ1-2; the match to TRBD1 covers 9 bases. The CDR3 runs to 15 residues. CDR1 is MNHNY and CDR2 is SVGAGI in the germline V gene (reference sequence). The V and J ends lost 4 bases and 11 bases, in that order; junction bases with no gene match: 14.

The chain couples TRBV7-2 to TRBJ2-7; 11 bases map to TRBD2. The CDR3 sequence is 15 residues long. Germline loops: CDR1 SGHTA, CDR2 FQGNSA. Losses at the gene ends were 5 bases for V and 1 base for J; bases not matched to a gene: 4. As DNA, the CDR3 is TGTGCCAGCAGCAACGGACTAGCGGGTTCCTACGAGCAGTACTTC. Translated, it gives CASSNGLAGSYEQYF.

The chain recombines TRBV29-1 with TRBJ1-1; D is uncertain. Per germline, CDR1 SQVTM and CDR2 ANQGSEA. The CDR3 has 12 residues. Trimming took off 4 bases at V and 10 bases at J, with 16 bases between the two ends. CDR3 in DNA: TGCAGCGTTGCGCGAGGTCCCCCCTCAGCTTTCTTT. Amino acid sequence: CSVARGPPSAFF.

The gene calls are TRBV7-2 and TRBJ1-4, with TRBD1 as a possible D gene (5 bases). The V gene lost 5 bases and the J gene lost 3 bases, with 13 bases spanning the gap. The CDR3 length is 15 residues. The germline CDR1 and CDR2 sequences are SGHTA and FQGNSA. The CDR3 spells CASSLLGGPNEKLFF. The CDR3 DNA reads TGTGCCAGCAGCCTCCTCGGGGGACCTAATGAAAAACTGTTTTTT. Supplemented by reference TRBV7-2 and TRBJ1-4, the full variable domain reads GAGVSQSPSNKVTEKGKDVELRCDPISGHTALYWYRQSLGQGLEFLIYFQGNSAPDKSGLPSDRFSAERTGGSVSTLTIQRTQQEDSAVYLCASSLLGGPNEKLFFGSGTQLSVL.

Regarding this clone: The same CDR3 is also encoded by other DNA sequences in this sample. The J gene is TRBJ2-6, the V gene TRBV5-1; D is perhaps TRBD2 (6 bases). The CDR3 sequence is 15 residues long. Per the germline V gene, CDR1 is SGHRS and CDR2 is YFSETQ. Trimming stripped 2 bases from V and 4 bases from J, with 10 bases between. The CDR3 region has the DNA TGCGCCAGCAGCTTCGGAGGGTCCGGGGCCAACGTCCTGACTTTC. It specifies CASSFGGSGANVLTF.

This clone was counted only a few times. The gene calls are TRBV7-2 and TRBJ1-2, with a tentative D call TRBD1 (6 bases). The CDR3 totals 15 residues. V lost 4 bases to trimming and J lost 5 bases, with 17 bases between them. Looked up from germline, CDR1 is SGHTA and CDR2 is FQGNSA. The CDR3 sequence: CASSSQGVGQYGYTF. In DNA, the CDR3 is TGTGCCAGCAGCTCACAGGGTGTGGGCCAATATGGCTACACCTTC.